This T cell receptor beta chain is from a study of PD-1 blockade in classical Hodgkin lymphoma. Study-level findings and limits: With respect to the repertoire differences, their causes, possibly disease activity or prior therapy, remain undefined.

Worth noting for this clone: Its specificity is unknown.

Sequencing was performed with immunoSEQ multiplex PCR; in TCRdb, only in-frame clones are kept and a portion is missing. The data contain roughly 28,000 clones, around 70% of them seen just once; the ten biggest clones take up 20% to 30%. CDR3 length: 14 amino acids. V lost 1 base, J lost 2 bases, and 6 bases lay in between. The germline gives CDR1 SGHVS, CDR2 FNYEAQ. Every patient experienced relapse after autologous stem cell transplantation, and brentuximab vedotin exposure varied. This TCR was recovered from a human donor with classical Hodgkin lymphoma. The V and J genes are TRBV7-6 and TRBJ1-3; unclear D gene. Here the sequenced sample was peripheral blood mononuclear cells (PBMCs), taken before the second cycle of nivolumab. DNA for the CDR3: TGTGCCAGCAGCTTAGGGGGTACTGGAAACACCATATATTTT. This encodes CASSLGGTGNTIYF. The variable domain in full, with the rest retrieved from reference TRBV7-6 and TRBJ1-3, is GAGVSQSPRYKVTKRGQDVALRCDPISGHVSLYWYRQALGQGPEFLTYFNYEAQQDKSGLPNDRFSAERPEGSISTLTIQRTEQRDSAMYRCASSLGGTGNTIYFGEGSWLTVV.